This T cell receptor beta chain was identified during a study of spatial heterogeneity in lung cancer. Overall study: Samples came from 72 TRACERx patients with untreated early-stage lung cancer. Detection consistently yielded more beta chains than alpha chains. The study, taken as a whole, reports: There were more appearances of ubiquitous expanded tumor TCRs in blood at resection than at follow-up.

As to time point: blood at routine non-recurrence follow-up after resection. This clonotype is medium-sized by share. What it binds is unknown. CDR1 and CDR2 (germline): SGDLS, YYNGEE. The V end lost 3 bases, the J end lost 8 bases, and 18 bases lay between the germline ends. The CDR3 loop spans 16 amino acids. Each TCR cDNA molecule carried a unique molecular identifier. In TCRdb, the 5' RACE reads were re-called with MiXCR into one record per CDR3 protein. This sample yields about 100,000 distinct CDR3 sequences, of which 15% to 20% are seen a single time; around a fifth belongs to the top ten. The clonotype originates from a male donor with early-stage non-small cell lung cancer. The input for sequencing was PBMCs, taken at follow-up. The chain uses TRBV9 and TRBJ1-6, with D possibly TRBD1 on 6 matching bases. In DNA form, the CDR3 reads TGTGCCAGCAGCGGGTTGGAACAGGGATCGTATTCACCCCTCCACTTT. Protein: CASSGLEQGSYSPLHF.